A selection of T cell receptor beta chains follows, all from one sample in a study of T cell repertoires in cytomegalovirus infection. TCRdb processed the reads anew with MiXCR; each CDR3 protein has one entry. Among some 500,000 distinct CDR3 sequences listed, 40% were seen once. Their recognized antigens are unknown. This specimen consisted of cultured PBMCs, obtained from culture after CMV antigen stimulation. The origin of the receptors is a human donor in good health (CMV status not recorded). Some clones in this sample may be carry-over from other donors' samples. Both conserved end residues are part of each CDR3. The D gene is left open where the match is weak. Not all rows give a size; the values are once, few, many and, for expanded clones, a class.

D gene: NA; clone size: NA; J gene: TRBJ1-5; V gene: TRBV3-1; CDR3 DNA: TGTGCCAGCAGCCAAGGGTCAGGTAATCAGCCCCAGCATTTT; CDR3 protein: CASSQGSGNQPQHF
D gene: NA; clone size: NA; J gene: TRBJ1-3; V gene: TRBV4-2; CDR3 DNA: TGTGCCAGCAGCCAAGTTTCCGGGGGGGAGTTCAACACCATATATTTT; CDR3 protein: CASSQVSGGEFNTIYF
D gene: TRBD1; clone size: NA; J gene: TRBJ1-5; V gene: TRBV28; CDR3 DNA: TGTGCCAGCAGCTTACCCGGGGACAGGGGGCAAACTCAGCATTTT; CDR3 protein: CASSLPGDRGQTQHF
D gene: TRBD1; clone size: NA; J gene: TRBJ2-3; V gene: TRBV7-2; CDR3 DNA: TGTGCCAGCAGCTGGGACAGGGGGCTTACAGATATGCAGTATTTT; CDR3 protein: CASSWDRGLTDMQYF
D gene: TRBD1; clone size: NA; J gene: TRBJ1-4; V gene: TRBV4-1; CDR3 DNA: TGCGCCAGCAGCCGAATCGATTCCGGGACAGGATATTTGGACATCGAAAAACTGTTTTTT; CDR3 protein: CASSRIDSGTGYLDIEKLFF
D gene: TRBD2; clone size: NA; J gene: TRBJ2-1; V gene: TRBV28; CDR3 DNA: TGTGCCAGCAGTACCCCAGATAGCGGGGGGGCCAATGAGCAGTTCTTC; CDR3 protein: CASSTPDSGGANEQFF
D gene: NA; clone size: few; J gene: TRBJ2-2; V gene: TRBV12-3/TRBV12-4; CDR3 DNA: TGTGCCAGCAGTTCTCGAGTTCCCGGGGAGCTGTTTTTT; CDR3 protein: CASSSRVPGELFF
D gene: TRBD2; clone size: few; J gene: TRBJ2-3; V gene: TRBV20-1; CDR3 DNA: TGCAGTGCTGCCGGGACTAGCGGGTTTACAGATACGCAGTATTTT; CDR3 protein: CSAAGTSGFTDTQYF
D gene: NA; clone size: NA; J gene: TRBJ2-3; V gene: TRBV4-1; CDR3 DNA: TGCGCCAGCAGCCAAGATGGGAAAACCACAGATACGCAGTATTTT; CDR3 protein: CASSQDGKTTDTQYF
D gene: NA; clone size: NA; J gene: TRBJ1-6; V gene: TRBV7-2; CDR3 DNA: TGTGCCAGCAGCTTTGATAGGGATTCACCCCTCCACTTT; CDR3 protein: CASSFDRDSPLHF
D gene: NA; clone size: NA; J gene: TRBJ2-2; V gene: TRBV7-2; CDR3 DNA: TGTGCCAGCAGCTTACAGGGTTATTCGGGGGAGCTGTTTTTT; CDR3 protein: CASSLQGYSGELFF
D gene: TRBD1; clone size: NA; J gene: TRBJ1-1; V gene: TRBV6-6; CDR3 DNA: TGTGCCAGCAACAGGGGGGTGATCACTGAAGCTTTCTTT; CDR3 protein: CASNRGVITEAFF
D gene: TRBD1; clone size: few; J gene: TRBJ2-3; V gene: TRBV7-6; CDR3 DNA: TGTGCCAGCAGCCGACAGGGGAAGAGGACGCAGTATTTT; CDR3 protein: CASSRQGKRTQYF
D gene: NA; clone size: many; J gene: TRBJ2-5; V gene: TRBV7-2; CDR3 DNA: TGTGCCAGCAGCCTACGGACAGCAGAGACCCAGTACTTC; CDR3 protein: CASSLRTAETQYF
D gene: TRBD2; clone size: NA; J gene: TRBJ2-1; V gene: TRBV9; CDR3 DNA: TGTGCCAGCAGCGTAGGGGGAGGGGTTGGGAATGAGCAGTTCTTC; CDR3 protein: CASSVGGGVGNEQFF
D gene: TRBD2; clone size: few; J gene: TRBJ2-3; V gene: TRBV7-2; CDR3 DNA: TGTGCCAGCAGCCCCAGGTGGGGGAGCGGGAGTAATACGCAGTATTTT; CDR3 protein: CASSPRWGSGSNTQYF
D gene: NA; clone size: few; J gene: TRBJ1-5; V gene: TRBV27; CDR3 DNA: TGTGCCAGCAGTGTAGGCGAATATCAGCCCCAGCATTTT; CDR3 protein: CASSVGEYQPQHF
D gene: NA; clone size: NA; J gene: TRBJ2-6; V gene: TRBV2; CDR3 DNA: TGTGCCAGCAGAGCGACAGGTTCTGGGGCCAACGTCCTGACTTTC; CDR3 protein: CASRATGSGANVLTF
D gene: NA; clone size: NA; J gene: TRBJ2-2; V gene: TRBV24-1; CDR3 DNA: TGTGCCACCAGTGATCTGACAAATCCGCGCCTGTTTTTT; CDR3 protein: CATSDLTNPRLFF
D gene: NA; clone size: NA; J gene: TRBJ1-1; V gene: TRBV20-1; CDR3 DNA: TGCAGTGCTAGAGCCCCGGGGGGGGGCGTCACTGAAGCTTTCTTT; CDR3 protein: CSARAPGGGVTEAFF
D gene: TRBD2; clone size: NA; J gene: TRBJ2-1; V gene: TRBV6-6; CDR3 DNA: TGTGCCAGCAGATCCACAGGGGGCAGGACTAGCGGGAGTTCGAATGAGCAGTTCTTC; CDR3 protein: CASRSTGGRTSGSSNEQFF
D gene: NA; clone size: NA; J gene: TRBJ1-4; V gene: TRBV12-3/TRBV12-4; CDR3 DNA: TGTGCCAGCAACAAACAGGGCGGTCGCGAAAAACTGTTTTTT; CDR3 protein: CASNKQGGREKLFF
D gene: NA; clone size: few; J gene: TRBJ1-4; V gene: TRBV11-2; CDR3 DNA: TGTGCCAGCAGCCCCGACCGGCAGGGGTGGGAAAAACTGTTTTTT; CDR3 protein: CASSPDRQGWEKLFF
D gene: NA; clone size: NA; J gene: TRBJ2-5; V gene: TRBV7-2; CDR3 DNA: TGTGCCAGCTCAGTCGGGCGCAACCTCTTGGAGACCCAGTACTTC; CDR3 protein: CASSVGRNLLETQYF
D gene: NA; clone size: NA; J gene: TRBJ1-5; V gene: TRBV7-8; CDR3 DNA: TGTGCCAGCAGCTTAAACAGACATCATAGCAATCAGCCCCAGCATTTT; CDR3 protein: CASSLNRHHSNQPQHF
D gene: NA; clone size: NA; J gene: TRBJ2-5; V gene: TRBV10-3; CDR3 DNA: TGTGCCATCAGTGAAGGGACCTCGGCCCAGTACTTC; CDR3 protein: CAISEGTSAQYF
D gene: TRBD2; clone size: NA; J gene: TRBJ2-3; V gene: TRBV5-1; CDR3 DNA: TGCGCCAGCAGCCGGGGACTAGCGGGGGACACAGATACGCAGTATTTT; CDR3 protein: CASSRGLAGDTDTQYF
D gene: TRBD1; clone size: few; J gene: TRBJ2-5; V gene: TRBV18; CDR3 DNA: TGTGCCAGCTCACCCCCGGGACAGAGACAAGAGACCCAGTACTTC; CDR3 protein: CASSPPGQRQETQYF
D gene: NA; clone size: NA; J gene: TRBJ2-1; V gene: TRBV3-1; CDR3 DNA: TGTGCCAGCAGCCAAAAGCCGGGTGGCTACAATGAGCAGTTCTTC; CDR3 protein: CASSQKPGGYNEQFF
D gene: TRBD2; clone size: NA; J gene: TRBJ2-1; V gene: TRBV27; CDR3 DNA: TGTGCCAGCACCTCGCTAGCGGGAGGGCTCGATGAGCAGTTCTTC; CDR3 protein: CASTSLAGGLDEQFF
D gene: NA; clone size: NA; J gene: TRBJ2-3; V gene: TRBV27; CDR3 DNA: TGTGCCAGCAGGGAAGCGGTCGGGTGGGATACGCAGTATTTT; CDR3 protein: CASREAVGWDTQYF